These 23 T cell receptor beta chains came from one sample sequenced in a study of blood T cell repertoires in COVID-19. Sequencing was performed with immunoSEQ multiplex PCR; in TCRdb, only in-frame clones are kept and a portion is missing. This sample has some 200,000 clones, with approximately 87% found just once. The source material was PBMCs or T cells enriched from blood (not recorded which). These receptors all come from a woman in her 50s in a cohort exposed to, infected with or recovered from COVID-19 (not recorded which).

The gene calls are TRBV7-2 and TRBJ1-6; D call uncertain. Germline-derived CDR1 and CDR2 are SGHTA and FQGNSA. The CDR3 length is 13 residues. Trimming removed 4 bases from V and 10 bases from J, with 11 bases in between. The CDR3 here is CASSSPDGSPLHF. The CDR3 nucleotides are TGTGCCAGCAGCTCCCCCGACGGGTCACCCCTCCACTTT.

The chain employs TRBV7-9 and TRBJ2-5; D is perhaps TRBD1 (5 bases). Germline V gene lookup returns CDR1 SEHNR and CDR2 FQNEAQ (reference sequence). Trimming shortened V by 1 base and J by 5 bases, and 8 bases separated the two germline ends. The CDR3 extends over 13 amino acids. The CDR3 coding sequence is TGTGCCAGCAGCTTAGTTCAGGGCGAGACCCAGTACTTC. Its protein is CASSLVQGETQYF.

As regards this clone: Relative to the germline gene, one junction end is altered; a read error may explain this. The rearrangement joins TRBV7-9 to TRBJ2-7; no firm D call. This CDR3 has 12 residues. Germline values: CDR1 SEHNR, CDR2 FQNEAQ (reference sequence). The CDR3 protein is CASSPDSHEQYF. Here the CDR3 DNA reads TGTGCCAGCAGCCCAGACTCCCACGAGCAGTACTTC.

The V gene is TRBV9, the J gene TRBJ2-1; D is unresolved. Deletions cut 2 bases from V and 9 bases from J, with 21 bases between. There are 16 residues in the CDR3. Germline values: CDR1 SGDLS, CDR2 YYNGEE. The CDR3 region has the DNA TGTGCCAGCAGCGTTAGTGGAAAACCCCCTACGGGTGAGCAGTTCTTC. It specifies CASSVSGKPPTGEQFF.

The V call is TRBV11-2, the J call TRBJ1-5; D gene ambiguous. This CDR3 contains 13 residues. CDR1 SGHAT and CDR2 FQNNGV come from the germline V gene. V lost 5 bases and J lost 4, with 9 bases in between. The CDR3 nucleotides read TGTGCCAGCAGCCTAAGAGTTAATCAGCCCCAGCATTTT. Encoded protein: CASSLRVNQPQHF.

This chain links TRBV25-1 with TRBJ1-2, with a tentative D call TRBD1 (6 bases). Trimming took 2 bases from V and 2 from J, leaving 15 bases between them. Germline CDR1 is MGHDK and CDR2 is SYGVNS. This CDR3 is 16 amino acids long. The CDR3 nucleotides read TGTGCCAGCAGTGAACCCGGCCGTACAGGGAACTATGGCTACACCTTC. It translates to CASSEPGRTGNYGYTF.

The count of this clone is one. The chain combines TRBV9 with TRBJ1-2; possible D gene TRBD1, 6 bases. The CDR3 is 13 amino acids. V was cut by 2 bases and J by 8 bases, with 13 bases left in between. Germline V gene sequence: CDR1 SGDLS, CDR2 YYNGEE. The CDR3 coding sequence is TGTGCCAGCAGCGTCGGGTCAGGGGAAGGCTACACCTTC. Encoded protein: CASSVGSGEGYTF.

The chain combines TRBV9 with TRBJ1-1; D gene uncertain. Per the germline V gene, CDR1 is SGDLS and CDR2 is YYNGEE. V lost 5 bases and J 5 bases, leaving 16 bases between the germline ends. This CDR3 has 14 residues. The CDR3 DNA is TGTGCCAGCAGTTTGGGCGTAGATGAGACTGAAGCTTTCTTT. Translation gives CASSLGVDETEAFF.

This clone is a singleton in its sample. The V call is TRBV28, the J call TRBJ1-1, with a weak D call TRBD1 (6 bases). The CDR3 consists of 12 residues. Germline loops: CDR1 MDHEN, CDR2 SYDVKM. As DNA, the CDR3 is TGTGCGATCGCACAGGGGAACACTGAAGCTTTCTTT. The encoded protein is CAIAQGNTEAFF.

The rearrangement uses TRBV3-1 (or the pseudogene TRBV3-2) and TRBJ2-2; weak D call: TRBD2 (7 bases). The CDR3 contains 16 residues. Trimming removed 6 bases at V and 1 base at J, with 15 bases between. The germline gives CDR1 LGHDT, CDR2 YNNKEL (reference sequence). CDR3 in DNA: TGTGCCAGCAGTCTCGCGGGGGCCCTGAACACCGGGGAGCTGTTTTTT. This codes for CASSLAGALNTGELFF.

V usage is TRBV12-5 and J usage is TRBJ1-1; D might be TRBD1 (5 bases). Germline CDR1 and CDR2: LGHNT and FRNRAP. The CDR3 sequence is 15 residues long. The V end was cut by 6 bases, the J end by 2 bases, with 16 bases between. The CDR3 sequence: CASGYPPTGNTEAFF. The DNA for the CDR3 is TGTGCTAGTGGCTACCCCCCAACAGGAAACACTGAAGCTTTCTTT. Using reference TRBV12-5 and TRBJ1-1 for the parts outside the CDR3, the full variable domain is DARVTQTPRHKVTEMGQEVTMRCQPILGHNTVFWYRQTMMQGLELLAYFRNRAPLDDSGMPKDRFSAEMPDATLATLKIQPSEPRDSAVYFCASGYPPTGNTEAFFGQGTRLTVV.

The chain uses TRBV13 and TRBJ1-2; D possibly corresponds to TRBD1 (6 bases). V lost 2 bases to trimming and J lost 5 bases, with 12 bases between them. The CDR3 loop spans 14 amino acids. The germline CDR1 and CDR2 sequences are PRHDT and FYEKMQ (reference sequence). Here the CDR3 reads CASSLFAGEYGYTF. The CDR3 region has the DNA TGTGCCAGCAGCTTATTTGCAGGGGAGTATGGCTACACCTTC.

This chain uses TRBV28 with TRBJ2-1; 10 positions agree with TRBD1. The CDR3 is made up of 14 amino acids. Germline V gene lookup returns CDR1 MDHEN and CDR2 SYDVKM. After removal of 3 bases from V and 8 bases from J, the junction contained 4 bases not matched to a gene. CDR3 nucleotides: TGTGCCAGCAGTTTGGGACAGGGGTCACATGAGCAGTTCTTC. Translation: CASSLGQGSHEQFF.

The chain employs TRBV6-1 and TRBJ1-2, with D possibly being TRBD1 (5 bases). With 2 bases removed from V and 0 bases from J, the gap between germline ends came to 10 bases. CDR1 and CDR2 (germline): MNHNS, SASEGT. The CDR3 contains 15 residues. In DNA, the CDR3 is TGTGCCAGCAGTGAACGGGGACTTTCTAACTATGGCTACACCTTC. Protein product: CASSERGLSNYGYTF.

This clone turned up a few times. The chain recombines TRBV7-9 with TRBJ2-7; D might be TRBD1 (6 bases). The CDR3 covers 15 residues. Trimming cost V 2 bases and J 11 bases, with 22 bases left between them. Germline V gene lookup returns CDR1 SEHNR and CDR2 FQNEAQ (reference sequence). CDR3 DNA: TGTGCCAGCAGCTTAATGACAGGATCCTTCCACACGGAGTACTTC. Its translation: CASSLMTGSFHTEYF.

The V call is TRBV4-1, the J call TRBJ2-7; 9 nucleotides match TRBD2. The CDR3 contains 15 residues. The junction had 11 bases not matched to a gene; V was cut back by 4 bases and J by 7 bases. From germline, CDR1 is MGHRA and CDR2 YSYEKL. CDR3 loop: CASSPTASGVREQYF. In DNA, the CDR3 is TGCGCCAGCAGCCCGACGGCTAGCGGGGTTCGGGAGCAGTACTTC.

The chain recombines TRBV15 with TRBJ2-1, with 11 bases fitting TRBD1. V shed 2 bases and J 6 bases; nucleotides not matched to a gene: 6. Germline V gene data show CDR1 as LNHNV and CDR2 as YYDKDF (reference sequence). The CDR3 length is 16 residues. The CDR3 DNA follows: TGTGCCACCAGCAGATCCGGACAGGGGGCGCGCAATGAGCAGTTCTTC. Translation gives CATSRSGQGARNEQFF.

This chain uses TRBV5-1 with TRBJ1-1, with D possibly TRBD1 on 5 matching bases. This CDR3 region has 14 residues. The V and J ends lost 0 bases and 5 bases respectively, with 11 bases between them. The germline V gene encodes CDR1 SGHRS and CDR2 YFSETQ. CDR3 amino acids: CASSLGQGLTEAFF. For the CDR3, the DNA is TGCGCCAGCAGCTTGGGGCAGGGCTTGACTGAAGCTTTCTTT. Drawing the rest from reference TRBV5-1 and TRBJ1-1, the complete variable domain is KAGVTQTPRYLIKTRGQQVTLSCSPISGHRSVSWYQQTPGQGLQFLFEYFSETQRNKGNFPGRFSGRQFSNSRSEMNVSTLELGDSALYLCASSLGQGLTEAFFGQGTRLTVV.

The sample holds one count of this clone. This chain uses TRBV7-9 with TRBJ1-5; 9 bases map to TRBD1. CDR1 SEHNR and CDR2 FQNEAQ come from the germline V gene (reference sequence). J was trimmed by 5 bases and V by 1 base; bases with no gene match: 0. This CDR3 region has 14 residues. CDR3 DNA: TGTGCCAGCAGCTTAGGACAGGGGGATCAGCCCCAGCATTTT. Translation: CASSLGQGDQPQHF.

The chain has TRBV24-1 and TRBJ2-1; tentatively, D is TRBD1 (6 bases). The germline V and J ends were trimmed by 4 bases and 0 bases, with 12 bases remaining between them. The CDR3 has 16 residues. Germline lookup yields CDR1 KGHDR and CDR2 SFDVKD. The CDR3 bases are TGTGCCACCAGTGACCCACAGGGAAGCTCCTACAATGAGCAGTTCTTC. It codes for CATSDPQGSSYNEQFF.

A single count supports this clone. The CDR3 sequence is CASSPASRGVTEAFF. DNA of the CDR3: TGTGCCAGCAGCCCCGCAAGCAGGGGGGTTACTGAAGCTTTCTTT. This chain links TRBV4-2 with TRBJ1-1; 7 nucleotides agree with TRBD1. The CDR3 contains 15 residues. V lost 4 bases and J lost 5; bases outside the gene matches: 10. The germline V gene encodes CDR1 LGHNA and CDR2 YNFKEQ.

The chain links TRBV2 to TRBJ1-1; D not resolved. Trimming stripped 6 bases from V and 0 bases from J, with 11 bases between. The length of the CDR3 is 14 residues. CDR1 and CDR2 (germline): SNHLY, FYNNEI. The chain's CDR3 is CASSPGNMNTEAFF. CDR3 nucleotide sequence: TGTGCCAGCAGCCCGGGGAACATGAACACTGAAGCTTTCTTT.

This rearrangement joins TRBV29-1 to TRBJ2-5; 9 nucleotides line up with TRBD1. Per germline, CDR1 SQVTM and CDR2 ANQGSEA. The CDR3 length is 20 residues. V dropped 0 bases and J dropped 5; count of bases not matched to a gene: 22. CDR3 in amino acids: CSVEDGNPLDRGRSVETQYF. CDR3 bases: TGCAGCGTTGAAGATGGTAACCCACTGGACAGGGGACGTTCTGTCGAGACCCAGTACTTC.